Listed below are T cell receptor beta chains from one sample, sequenced in a study of blood T cell repertoires in COVID-19. Clones were read by immunoSEQ multiplex PCR, and TCRdb kept only the in-frame ones, dropping some. The sample consists of 70,000 to 75,000 clones, roughly 80% of them appearing once. Sample: peripheral blood. All receptors come from a woman of 80 years or more with active or convalescent COVID-19. Both conserved end residues are part of each CDR3. D genes are given only for firm matches. Some rows have no size entry. The others give once, few or many, or a class for an expanded clone.

d_call j_call clone_size v_call cdr3_nt cdr3_aa
. TRBJ2-2 few TRBV30 TGTGCCTGGAGTCCGATACTAGGCACCGGGGAGCTGTTTTTT CAWSPILGTGELFF
TRBD1 TRBJ2-5 . TRBV25-1 TGTGCCAGCAGTGAACCGCGGACAGGCTCAGAGACCCAGTACTTC CASSEPRTGSETQYF
. TRBJ2-7 . TRBV6-5 TGTGCCAGCAGAGGGACACCCGACCCGAAGCAGTACTTC CASRGTPDPKQYF
TRBD1 TRBJ1-1 . TRBV10-3 TGTGCCATCAGTGATCAGGACAGGGGGAACACTGAAGCTTTCTTT CAISDQDRGNTEAFF
TRBD2 TRBJ2-5 once TRBV4-2 TGTGCCAGCAGCCACTTCGGCGGGGGGGCCCTGGAGACCCAGTACTTC CASSHFGGGALETQYF
TRBD1 TRBJ2-2 . TRBV27 TGTGCCAGCAGTTCAACCGGGACAGGGAACACCGGGGAGCTGTTTTTT CASSSTGTGNTGELFF
TRBD2 TRBJ2-7 . TRBV12-3/TRBV12-4 TGTGCCAGCAGGGAAGCGGGAGACCACGAGCAGTACTTC CASREAGDHEQYF
TRBD1 TRBJ1-2 . TRBV29-1 TGCAGCGTAAGCCAGGGGGCGGGAGGCTACACCTTC CSVSQGAGGYTF
. TRBJ1-1 . TRBV29-1 TGCAGCGTGCGGGGGGGGTGGTCGAACACTGAAGCTTTCTTT CSVRGGWSNTEAFF
TRBD1 TRBJ2-3 . TRBV7-2 TGTGCCAGCAGCTCCGGGACAGGGGGCAATACGCAGTATTTT CASSSGTGGNTQYF
TRBD2 TRBJ2-1 . TRBV2 TGTGCCAGCAGTTTGGGACTAGCGGGGGTAGGGCTCTACAATGAGCAGTTCTTC CASSLGLAGVGLYNEQFF
TRBD2 TRBJ2-7 medium-sized TRBV30 TGTGCCTGGGAGCGGGACGGCTACGAGCAGTACTTC CAWERDGYEQYF
TRBD1 TRBJ1-2 once TRBV28 TGTGCCAGCAGTTTTATGGGGACAGCTAACTATGGCTACACCTTC CASSFMGTANYGYTF
TRBD2 TRBJ2-5 . TRBV3-1/TRBV3-2 TGTGCCAGCAGCCAAGATCTTGTTAGCGGGAGTAGAGAGACCCAGTACTTC CASSQDLVSGSRETQYF
. TRBJ1-4 . TRBV28 TGTGCCAGCAGTTCGCGAGAAAAAAAACTGTTTTTT CASSSREKKLFF
. TRBJ2-7 . TRBV7-2 TGTGCCAGCAGCCCCTACAGGGACGAGCAGTACTTC CASSPYRDEQYF
. TRBJ2-3 . TRBV9 TGTGCCAGCAGCGCCTGGAGCGATACGCAGTATTTT CASSAWSDTQYF
. TRBJ2-6 . TRBV4-3 TGCGCCAGCAGCCTGGACAGATCTTCTGGGGCCAACGTCCTGACTTTC CASSLDRSSGANVLTF
. TRBJ1-4 . TRBV7-9 TGTGCCAGCAGCACAACCATACAGGGATACTACGCAACTAATGAAAAACTGTTTTTT CASSTTIQGYYATNEKLFF
. TRBJ2-5 . TRBV30 TGTGCCTGGAGGTCCCCGGGCCAAGAGACCCAGTACTTC CAWRSPGQETQYF
TRBD1 TRBJ1-2 . TRBV28 TGTGCCAGCAGTTCCGACAGGGGGCGTAGCTATGGCTACACCTTC CASSSDRGRSYGYTF
. TRBJ2-4 . TRBV27 TGTGCCAGCAGTTCAGGGACTCCCCGACTCATTCAGTACTTC CASSSGTPRLIQYF
. TRBJ2-1 . TRBV11-2 TGTGCCAGCAGCTCCCAATCTGCGGGATACAATGAGCAGTTCTTC CASSSQSAGYNEQFF
. TRBJ2-3 . TRBV5-1 TGCGCCAGCAGCTGGACTAGCACAGATACGCAGTATTTT CASSWTSTDTQYF
. TRBJ1-1 once TRBV2 TGTGCCAGCAGTTATTACTTGGTGAACACTGAAGCTTTCTTT CASSYYLVNTEAFF
. TRBJ1-3 . TRBV28 TGTGCCAGTTGGGTTCCGGGACAAGAAAGAAACACCATATATTTT CASWVPGQERNTIYF
. TRBJ2-1 . TRBV3-1/TRBV3-2 TGTGCCAGCAGCCCTAGGGGGGAGGGGAGTGAGCAGTTCTTC CASSPRGEGSEQFF
TRBD2 TRBJ2-2 . TRBV28 TGTGCCAGCTCCCCTGGGCTAGCGGGGGGGCTTATTGGCGGGGAGCTGTTTTTT CASSPGLAGGLIGGELFF
TRBD1 TRBJ1-5 . TRBV19 TGTGCCAGTAGAGGACAGGGGACCAGAAGCAATCAGCCCCAGCATTTT CASRGQGTRSNQPQHF
. TRBJ1-1 . TRBV4-3 TGCGCCAGCAGCCAAGGTAGTAACACTGAAGCTTTCTTT CASSQGSNTEAFF
TRBD2 TRBJ2-3 . TRBV28 TGTGCCAGCAGTATCCCTAGCGGGGGGTTGGTTGATACGCAGTATTTT CASSIPSGGLVDTQYF
. TRBJ2-3 . TRBV12-3/TRBV12-4 TGTGCCAGCAGTTTTGGGGACTCGGATACGCAGTATTTT CASSFGDSDTQYF
. TRBJ2-2 . TRBV7-2 TGTGCCAGCAGCCCTAATACCGGGACAAACACCGGGGAGCTGTTTTTT CASSPNTGTNTGELFF
TRBD2 TRBJ2-2 . TRBV4-1 TGCGCCAGCAGCCAAGGGGACTACAGGAACACCGGGGAGCTGTTTTTT CASSQGDYRNTGELFF
. TRBJ1-1 . TRBV7-9 TGTGCCAGCAGCGTCCTCCAGGGTAACACTGAAGCTTTCTTT CASSVLQGNTEAFF
. TRBJ2-6 . TRBV21-1 TGTGCCAGCAGCAAAGCGCGGTTCTCTGGGGCCAACGTCCTGACTTTC CASSKARFSGANVLTF
TRBD1 TRBJ1-1 once TRBV7-8 TGTGCCAGCAGCCAGCGGACAGGGACAACTGAAGCTTTCTTT CASSQRTGTTEAFF
TRBD2 TRBJ2-3 . TRBV5-4 TGTGCCAGCAGCTCGGGACTAGCGGGGGCCCGCACAGATACGCAGTATTTT CASSSGLAGARTDTQYF
. TRBJ2-7 . TRBV6-2/TRBV6-3 TGTGCCAGCAGTTACCTCAGCGTCTACGAGCAGTACTTC CASSYLSVYEQYF